These T cell receptor beta chains were read from a single sample in a study of T cell changes during pregnancy in multiple sclerosis. Some clones are missing from TCRdb's copy, which holds only in-frame ones; the method was immunoSEQ multiplex PCR. The table has some 71,000 clones, approximately 90% seen once. The sample consisted of peripheral blood, taken after pregnancy. Receptors originate from a female donor with multiple sclerosis, enrolled in a pregnancy study. The conserved cysteine and the conserved F or W are not part of the CDR3 here. Each record gives: V gene, CDR3 protein.

V: TRBV2; CDR3: ASTSGPYNEQF
V: TRBV5-6; CDR3: ASSYGRGINQPQH
V: TRBV18; CDR3: ASSPYVTGAGELF
V: TRBV4-3; CDR3: ASSLPGTSGRAEGNEQF
V: TRBV27; CDR3: ASSLLGQGGIYGYT
V: TRBV14; CDR3: ASSQGWRRTQY
V: TRBV29-1; CDR3: SAFRVQETQY
V: TRBV28; CDR3: ASFRVGTDTQY
V: TRBV27; CDR3: ASSLRPGGSTGELF
V: TRBV9; CDR3: ASSVGGSGYEQY
V: TRBV27; CDR3: ASNGQGIHEQF
V: TRBV19; CDR3: ASSIEKVGTDEQY
V: TRBV7-9; CDR3: ASSPDSSGNTIY
V: TRBV6-1; CDR3: ASSEGQGFTYGYT